This T cell receptor (beta chain) emerged from a study of T cell repertoires in cytomegalovirus infection (dated by TCRdb to about 2019). General notes on the study: Alongside well-studied HLA-B-restricted epitopes, the peptide stimulations were aimed at recently identified HLA-C-restricted CMV epitopes, whose presentation resists viral immunomodulation. Donor HLA type was relevant to the analysis, as public TCR beta signatures indicated carriage of CMV infection together with the matching HLA type. The full study reports these points: The ex vivo response was dominated by HLA-C-restricted CMV-specific TCR beta clonotypes, which also provided the single most frequent clonotype in two of eight donors. In both this cohort and an independent approximately 370-donor cohort, the cumulative frequency of public TCR beta family members distinguished carriers of CMV infection plus the relevant HLA type.

For this clonotype: Its antigen is still unknown. No qualities accompany the bases; no much larger clone lies one base away.

The sample's treatment or condition, from its label and the paper: in vitro stimulation with specific CMV peptide epitopes to enrich CMV-specific T cells. Sequenced on an Illumina HiSeq 1500. The public reads were reanalyzed by TCRdb: fastp trimming at Q25, MiXCR alignment, in-frame beta chains only. Rows are unified per CDR3 protein, each entry keeping the most common DNA and genes. This sample comprises hundreds of thousands of distinct CDR3 sequences, under 55% of them detected only once. Together, the top ten hold roughly two fifths of the sample. From cysteine to phenylalanine, the CDR3 is 12 amino acids long. The retained sequence is limited to the CDR3, 36 bases, with the frame set at the first base. CDR1 is given as LNHDA and CDR2 as SQIVND, both from the germline V gene (reference sequence). At the junction V is shortened by 4 bases and J by 2 bases, with 5 bases in between.

The V and J genes are TRBV19 and TRBJ1-2; no confident D gene assignment can be made. Sequencing used cultured PBMCs, obtained from culture after CMV antigen stimulation. The receptor was derived from a human donor in good health (CMV status not recorded). Some clones in this sample may be carry-over from other donors' samples. Read as DNA, the sequence is TGTGCCAGTAGTAAGGTGAACTATGGCTACACCTTC. Translated, this is CASSKVNYGYTF.